The rows below give T cell receptor beta chains drawn from one sample of a study of blood T cell repertoires in COVID-19. Profiled with immunoSEQ multiplex PCR; TCRdb holds only in-frame clones, not every one. The sample lists roughly 200,000 clones, 84% occurring once. The material sequenced was peripheral blood. The receptors were gathered from a woman older than 75 with active or convalescent COVID-19. Both conserved end residues are part of each CDR3. The D gene is left open where the match is weak. Clone size, where shown, is once, few, many, or a class for clones that have expanded.

clone size: .; D gene: TRBD1; J gene: TRBJ1-2; V gene: TRBV28; CDR3 protein: CASTTGANYGYTF; CDR3 DNA: TGTGCCAGCACGACAGGGGCCAACTATGGCTACACCTTC
clone size: .; D gene: TRBD2; J gene: TRBJ2-1; V gene: TRBV5-1; CDR3 protein: CASRVPGTSYINEQFF; CDR3 DNA: TGCGCCAGCAGGGTTCCCGGGACTAGCTACATTAATGAGCAGTTCTTC
clone size: .; D gene: .; J gene: TRBJ2-7; V gene: TRBV4-3; CDR3 protein: CASSQETGIGSYEQYF; CDR3 DNA: TGCGCCAGCAGCCAAGAGACAGGAATCGGCTCCTACGAGCAGTACTTC
clone size: .; D gene: TRBD2; J gene: TRBJ2-1; V gene: TRBV7-3; CDR3 protein: CASSSYRGTSGSNEQFF; CDR3 DNA: TGTGCCAGCAGCTCTTACCGGGGGACTAGCGGGAGCAATGAGCAGTTCTTC
clone size: .; D gene: .; J gene: TRBJ1-4; V gene: TRBV7-9; CDR3 protein: CASSSLAGEKLFF; CDR3 DNA: TGTGCCAGCAGCTCCCTCGCGGGTGAAAAACTGTTTTTT
clone size: .; D gene: .; J gene: TRBJ1-6; V gene: TRBV2; CDR3 protein: CASSGQGGNSPLHF; CDR3 DNA: TGTGCCAGCAGTGGTCAGGGAGGCAATTCACCCCTCCACTTT
clone size: few; D gene: TRBD2; J gene: TRBJ2-2; V gene: TRBV7-2; CDR3 protein: CASSVRVGGAKAGELFF; CDR3 DNA: TGTGCCAGCAGCGTCCGTGTCGGGGGGGCCAAGGCCGGGGAGCTGTTTTTT
clone size: .; D gene: TRBD2; J gene: TRBJ2-5; V gene: TRBV5-4; CDR3 protein: CASSPGELAGGTETQYF; CDR3 DNA: TGTGCCAGCAGTCCGGGGGAACTAGCGGGAGGTACGGAGACCCAGTACTTC
clone size: .; D gene: .; J gene: TRBJ2-1; V gene: TRBV7-9; CDR3 protein: CASILGDGRYNEQFF; CDR3 DNA: TGTGCCAGCATCCTCGGGGATGGGAGGTACAATGAGCAGTTCTTC
clone size: .; D gene: TRBD2; J gene: TRBJ2-3; V gene: TRBV9; CDR3 protein: CASSPFGGRGTDTQYF; CDR3 DNA: TGTGCCAGCAGCCCATTTGGCGGGAGGGGCACAGATACGCAGTATTTT
clone size: .; D gene: .; J gene: TRBJ2-2; V gene: TRBV5-1; CDR3 protein: CASSLKAGTGELFF; CDR3 DNA: TGCGCCAGCAGCTTGAAGGCGGGGACCGGGGAGCTGTTTTTT
clone size: .; D gene: TRBD2; J gene: TRBJ2-5; V gene: TRBV19; CDR3 protein: CASRLAGGEETQYF; CDR3 DNA: TGTGCCAGCCGGTTAGCGGGGGGCGAGGAGACCCAGTACTTC
clone size: once; D gene: .; J gene: TRBJ2-3; V gene: TRBV2; CDR3 protein: CASTSRGKGGADTQYF; CDR3 DNA: TGTGCCAGCACTTCTCGCGGGAAGGGTGGCGCAGATACGCAGTATTTT
clone size: .; D gene: TRBD1; J gene: TRBJ2-7; V gene: TRBV7-9; CDR3 protein: CASSFTGTGTYEQYF; CDR3 DNA: TGTGCCAGCAGCTTTACCGGGACAGGTACCTACGAGCAGTACTTC
clone size: .; D gene: .; J gene: TRBJ2-1; V gene: TRBV20-1; CDR3 protein: CSAMQGNEQFF; CDR3 DNA: TGCAGTGCTATGCAGGGAAATGAGCAGTTCTTC
clone size: .; D gene: TRBD2; J gene: TRBJ2-5; V gene: TRBV30; CDR3 protein: CAWSSGGAQETQYF; CDR3 DNA: TGTGCCTGGAGTAGCGGGGGGGCCCAAGAGACCCAGTACTTC
clone size: .; D gene: .; J gene: TRBJ2-1; V gene: TRBV5-1; CDR3 protein: CASSLGQFDEQFF; CDR3 DNA: TGCGCCAGCAGCTTAGGACAGTTCGATGAGCAGTTCTTC
clone size: .; D gene: .; J gene: TRBJ1-1; V gene: TRBV6-1; CDR3 protein: CASSWAGMNTEAFF; CDR3 DNA: TGTGCCAGCAGTTGGGCAGGGATGAACACTGAAGCTTTCTTT
clone size: once; D gene: TRBD1; J gene: TRBJ1-4; V gene: TRBV27; CDR3 protein: CASSLRGQGVREKLFF; CDR3 DNA: TGTGCCAGCAGTTTAAGGGGACAGGGGGTGAGAGAAAAACTGTTTTTT
clone size: few; D gene: TRBD2; J gene: TRBJ2-5; V gene: TRBV19; CDR3 protein: CASSIQPPGSGGDLGTQYF; CDR3 DNA: TGTGCCAGTAGTATCCAACCTCCCGGGAGCGGGGGGGACCTCGGGACCCAGTACTTC
clone size: few; D gene: .; J gene: TRBJ1-3; V gene: TRBV6-5; CDR3 protein: CASSSKTGRSGNTIYF; CDR3 DNA: TGTGCCAGCAGTTCTAAGACAGGTCGCTCTGGAAACACCATATATTTT
clone size: .; D gene: TRBD2; J gene: TRBJ2-3; V gene: TRBV2; CDR3 protein: CASSERLAGMADTQYF; CDR3 DNA: TGTGCCAGCAGTGAAAGACTAGCCGGCATGGCAGATACGCAGTATTTT
clone size: .; D gene: .; J gene: TRBJ2-7; V gene: TRBV11-2; CDR3 protein: CASSLEVAREQYF; CDR3 DNA: TGTGCCAGCAGCTTAGAGGTTGCGCGCGAGCAGTACTTC
clone size: .; D gene: .; J gene: TRBJ2-5; V gene: TRBV3-1/TRBV3-2; CDR3 protein: CASSQDSETQYF; CDR3 DNA: TGTGCCAGCAGCCAAGACTCGGAGACCCAGTACTTC
clone size: .; D gene: .; J gene: TRBJ2-4; V gene: TRBV7-2; CDR3 protein: CASSYHRAAKNIQYF; CDR3 DNA: TGTGCCAGCAGCTACCACAGGGCTGCCAAAAACATTCAGTACTTC
clone size: .; D gene: .; J gene: TRBJ1-2; V gene: TRBV6-6; CDR3 protein: CASTLEGSGYTF; CDR3 DNA: TGTGCCAGCACTCTAGAGGGATCTGGCTACACCTTC
clone size: few; D gene: TRBD1; J gene: TRBJ1-2; V gene: TRBV19; CDR3 protein: CASSITSGQGYGYTF; CDR3 DNA: TGTGCCAGTAGTATTACCTCGGGACAGGGGTATGGCTACACCTTC
clone size: .; D gene: .; J gene: TRBJ1-2; V gene: TRBV28; CDR3 protein: CASSPTAGVGYTF; CDR3 DNA: TGTGCCAGCAGCCCAACGGCAGGGGTTGGCTACACCTTC
clone size: .; D gene: TRBD2; J gene: TRBJ2-5; V gene: TRBV7-6; CDR3 protein: CASSPGGRAFETQYF; CDR3 DNA: TGTGCCAGCAGCCCGGGGGGGAGGGCCTTCGAGACCCAGTACTTC
clone size: .; D gene: TRBD1; J gene: TRBJ1-3; V gene: TRBV7-8; CDR3 protein: CASSLGTGGGNTIYF; CDR3 DNA: TGTGCCAGCAGTCTCGGGACAGGGGGTGGAAACACCATATATTTT
clone size: .; D gene: .; J gene: TRBJ1-1; V gene: TRBV18; CDR3 protein: CASSRGGGPKNTEAFF; CDR3 DNA: TGTGCCAGCTCTCGCGGCGGGGGGCCTAAGAACACTGAAGCTTTCTTT
clone size: .; D gene: .; J gene: TRBJ2-2; V gene: TRBV5-1; CDR3 protein: CASSLDRANTGELFF; CDR3 DNA: TGCGCCAGCAGCTTGGATCGGGCGAACACCGGGGAGCTGTTTTTT
clone size: few; D gene: TRBD1; J gene: TRBJ1-5; V gene: TRBV15; CDR3 protein: CATSRGQGAQPQHF; CDR3 DNA: TGTGCCACCAGCAGAGGGCAGGGGGCACAGCCCCAGCATTTT
clone size: .; D gene: TRBD1; J gene: TRBJ1-3; V gene: TRBV9; CDR3 protein: CASSVTGVPGNTIYF; CDR3 DNA: TGTGCCAGCAGCGTTACAGGGGTACCTGGAAACACCATATATTTT
clone size: .; D gene: TRBD2; J gene: TRBJ2-3; V gene: TRBV9; CDR3 protein: CASSPRTSGRSTDTQYF; CDR3 DNA: TGTGCCAGCAGCCCTCGGACTAGCGGGAGGAGCACAGATACGCAGTATTTT
clone size: .; D gene: .; J gene: TRBJ2-7; V gene: TRBV25-1; CDR3 protein: CASSEPGLLYEQYF; CDR3 DNA: TGTGCCAGCAGTGAGCCGGGACTCCTCTACGAGCAGTACTTC
clone size: .; D gene: .; J gene: TRBJ2-7; V gene: TRBV5-6; CDR3 protein: CASSLGRTSYEQYF; CDR3 DNA: TGTGCCAGCAGCTTGGGGAGGACGTCCTACGAGCAGTACTTC
clone size: few; D gene: .; J gene: TRBJ2-1; V gene: TRBV11-1; CDR3 protein: CASSLLDLDNEQFF; CDR3 DNA: TGTGCCAGCAGCTTGTTAGATCTGGACAATGAGCAGTTCTTC
clone size: .; D gene: TRBD2; J gene: TRBJ2-1; V gene: TRBV7-3; CDR3 protein: CASSQGLAGGIEQFF; CDR3 DNA: TGTGCCAGCAGCCAAGGCCTAGCGGGAGGGATTGAGCAGTTCTTC
clone size: few; D gene: TRBD1; J gene: TRBJ1-6; V gene: TRBV18; CDR3 protein: CASSLHPGQGGSPLHF; CDR3 DNA: TGTGCCAGCTCACTTCACCCCGGACAGGGAGGTTCACCCCTCCACTTT
clone size: .; D gene: TRBD2; J gene: TRBJ2-7; V gene: TRBV11-2; CDR3 protein: CASSLEGGTYEQYF; CDR3 DNA: TGTGCCAGCAGCTTAGAGGGGGGGACCTACGAGCAGTACTTC
clone size: .; D gene: TRBD2; J gene: TRBJ2-1; V gene: TRBV4-1; CDR3 protein: CASSHHRTSGIQQFF; CDR3 DNA: TGCGCCAGCAGCCACCATAGGACTAGCGGGATTCAGCAGTTCTTC
clone size: .; D gene: TRBD1; J gene: TRBJ1-2; V gene: TRBV12-3/TRBV12-4; CDR3 protein: CASSGQAGYGYTF; CDR3 DNA: TGTGCCAGCAGCGGACAGGCGGGGTATGGCTACACCTTC
clone size: .; D gene: .; J gene: TRBJ2-7; V gene: TRBV18; CDR3 protein: CASSSGRLSYEQYF; CDR3 DNA: TGTGCCAGCTCTAGCGGCAGATTATCCTACGAGCAGTACTTC
clone size: .; D gene: .; J gene: TRBJ2-7; V gene: TRBV2; CDR3 protein: CASRAWGGRSYEQYF; CDR3 DNA: TGTGCCAGCAGGGCCTGGGGGGGGCGGAGCTACGAGCAGTACTTC
clone size: .; D gene: .; J gene: TRBJ2-3; V gene: TRBV12-3/TRBV12-4; CDR3 protein: CASSKLDTQYF; CDR3 DNA: TGTGCCAGCAGTAAGCTGGATACGCAGTATTTT
clone size: once; D gene: TRBD1; J gene: TRBJ2-1; V gene: TRBV24-1; CDR3 protein: CATSDFSDRGVYSYNEQFF; CDR3 DNA: TGTGCCACCAGTGATTTTAGCGACAGGGGCGTCTACTCCTACAATGAGCAGTTCTTC
clone size: .; D gene: TRBD2; J gene: TRBJ2-7; V gene: TRBV6-2/TRBV6-3; CDR3 protein: CASSYSHIGAGVPTYEQYF; CDR3 DNA: TGTGCCAGCAGTTACTCCCATATCGGGGCGGGAGTGCCGACCTACGAGCAGTACTTC
clone size: once; D gene: .; J gene: TRBJ2-7; V gene: TRBV27; CDR3 protein: CASSLTSYVMEQYF; CDR3 DNA: TGTGCCAGCAGTTTAACTTCCTACGTTATGGAGCAGTACTTC
clone size: once; D gene: .; J gene: TRBJ2-6; V gene: TRBV19; CDR3 protein: CASQQSLTGPGANVLTF; CDR3 DNA: TGTGCCAGCCAGCAGAGCCTAACAGGGCCTGGGGCCAACGTCCTGACTTTC
clone size: .; D gene: .; J gene: TRBJ2-3; V gene: TRBV9; CDR3 protein: CASSVETRGYTQYF; CDR3 DNA: TGTGCCAGCAGCGTAGAAACCCGGGGGTATACGCAGTATTTT
clone size: .; D gene: .; J gene: TRBJ2-3; V gene: TRBV4-1; CDR3 protein: CASSQVMGTRTDTQYF; CDR3 DNA: TGCGCCAGCAGCCAAGTGATGGGGACACGCACAGATACGCAGTATTTT
clone size: .; D gene: TRBD2; J gene: TRBJ2-7; V gene: TRBV4-2; CDR3 protein: CASSRLADSYEQYF; CDR3 DNA: TGTGCCAGCAGCCGACTAGCGGACTCCTACGAGCAGTACTTC
clone size: .; D gene: .; J gene: TRBJ2-5; V gene: TRBV30; CDR3 protein: CAWSPSAVPKQYF; CDR3 DNA: TGTGCCTGGAGTCCATCTGCGGTCCCCAAGCAGTACTTC
clone size: once; D gene: TRBD2; J gene: TRBJ2-1; V gene: TRBV15; CDR3 protein: CATSRGGASGRLNEQFF; CDR3 DNA: TGTGCCACCAGCAGAGGCGGGGCTAGCGGGAGGCTCAATGAGCAGTTCTTC
clone size: .; D gene: .; J gene: TRBJ1-1; V gene: TRBV6-1; CDR3 protein: CASRRMNTEAFF; CDR3 DNA: TGTGCCAGCAGGAGGATGAACACTGAAGCTTTCTTT
clone size: .; D gene: TRBD1; J gene: TRBJ2-1; V gene: TRBV7-3; CDR3 protein: CASSPTGTAYNEQFF; CDR3 DNA: TGTGCCAGCAGCCCAACCGGGACAGCCTACAATGAGCAGTTCTTC
clone size: .; D gene: .; J gene: TRBJ1-1; V gene: TRBV19; CDR3 protein: CASSNAGLYTEAFF; CDR3 DNA: TGTGCCAGTAGTAATGCAGGGTTGTACACTGAAGCTTTCTTT
clone size: .; D gene: .; J gene: TRBJ1-3; V gene: TRBV5-6; CDR3 protein: CASSPIQGPSGNTIYF; CDR3 DNA: TGTGCCAGCAGCCCTATACAGGGCCCCTCTGGAAACACCATATATTTT
clone size: .; D gene: .; J gene: TRBJ2-1; V gene: TRBV18; CDR3 protein: CASSPLRDEQFF; CDR3 DNA: TGTGCCAGCTCACCCCTCCGGGATGAGCAGTTCTTC